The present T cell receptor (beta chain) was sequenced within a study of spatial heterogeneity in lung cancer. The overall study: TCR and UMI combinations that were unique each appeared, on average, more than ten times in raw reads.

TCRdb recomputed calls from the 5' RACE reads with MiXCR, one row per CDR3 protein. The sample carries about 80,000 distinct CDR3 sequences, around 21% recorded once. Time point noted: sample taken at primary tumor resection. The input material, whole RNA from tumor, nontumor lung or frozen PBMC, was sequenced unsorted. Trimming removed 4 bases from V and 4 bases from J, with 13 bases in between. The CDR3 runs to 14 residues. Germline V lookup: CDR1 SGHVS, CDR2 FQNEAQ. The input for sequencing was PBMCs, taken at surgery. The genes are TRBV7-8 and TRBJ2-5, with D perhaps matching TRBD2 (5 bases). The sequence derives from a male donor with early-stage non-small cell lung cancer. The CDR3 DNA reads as TGTGCCAGCAGCTCTGCGATACGGGGAGAGACCCAGTACTTC. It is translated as CASSSAIRGETQYF.